This passage covers 25 T cell receptor beta chains from one sample sequenced in a study of blood T cell repertoires in COVID-19. The assay was immunoSEQ multiplex PCR, and TCRdb's table has in-frame clones only and misses some. Among approximately 190,000 clones listed, 84% were seen once. Sequencing was carried out using peripheral blood. Receptors were obtained from a man younger than 45 with active or convalescent COVID-19.

The chain recombines TRBV15 with TRBJ2-1; 8 bases match TRBD2. Germline-derived CDR1 and CDR2 are LNHNV and YYDKDF (reference sequence). The CDR3 is 16 amino acids. The V and J ends lost 0 bases and 6 bases, in that order; junction bases with no gene match: 7. CDR3 sequence (DNA): TGTGCCACCAGCAGAGATTCGCGGGAGGCATTCAATGAGCAGTTCTTC. It yields the protein CATSRDSREAFNEQFF.

The chain links TRBV19 to TRBJ1-1, with a weak D call TRBD1 (6 bases). V lost 5 bases and J lost 8, with 24 bases in between. The CDR3 length is 16 residues. Per germline, CDR1 LNHDA and CDR2 SQIVND (reference sequence). For the CDR3, the DNA is TGTGCCAGTAGTCCTTACGGAGGACAGTCGGGGTTCGAAGCTTTCTTT. Translation gives CASSPYGGQSGFEAFF.

The chain has TRBV7-3 and TRBJ2-1, with TRBD2 matching over 7 bases. Germline lookup yields CDR1 SGHTA and CDR2 FQGTGA. V was clipped by 5 bases and J by 10 bases; unmatched bases: 17. The CDR3 has 16 residues. This CDR3 reads CASSPMGGGATLEQFF. The CDR3 bases are TGTGCCAGCAGCCCAATGGGCGGGGGTGCCACTTTAGAGCAGTTCTTC.

The rearrangement uses TRBV4-1 and TRBJ1-5; TRBD1 matches 7 bases. Germline CDR1 reads MGHRA; CDR2 reads YSYEKL. Germline trimming cut 1 base from V and 4 bases from J; bases unmatched to any gene: 7. The CDR3 consists of 16 residues. The CDR3 here is CASSQVGTAVNQPQHF. CDR3 nucleotide sequence: TGCGCCAGCAGCCAAGTCGGGACAGCTGTGAATCAGCCCCAGCATTTT.

V gene TRBV5-1 combines with J gene TRBJ1-2; D not certain. CDR3 size: 12 residues. Looked up from germline, CDR1 is SGHRS and CDR2 is YFSETQ. Trimming cost V 0 bases and J 7 bases, with 7 bases left between them. CDR3 DNA sequence: TGCGCCAGCAGCTTGGCGGCGGCTGGCTACACCTTC. As protein: CASSLAAAGYTF.

V gene TRBV7-3 combines with J gene TRBJ2-1; the match to TRBD2 covers 12 bases. J was trimmed by 7 bases and V by 5 bases; bases with no gene match: 9. Looked up from germline, CDR1 is SGHTA and CDR2 is FQGTGA. The CDR3 sequence is 16 residues long. DNA of the CDR3: TGTGCCAGCAGCCCCTGGCTAGCGGGGGGGACTAATGAGCAGTTCTTC. It translates to CASSPWLAGGTNEQFF.

The chain combines TRBV29-1 with TRBJ2-3; D call uncertain. The ends were cut back, 4 bases at V and 6 bases at J, with 8 bases in the middle. Looked up from germline, CDR1 is SQVTM and CDR2 is ANQGSEA. The CDR3 sequence is 11 residues long. CDR3 in DNA: TGCAGCGTTGGGGCCCTTGATACGCAGTATTTT. Its protein is CSVGALDTQYF.

The CDR3: CATSDSGTYEQYF. The DNA of the CDR3 is TGTGCCACCAGTGATTCAGGTACCTACGAGCAGTACTTC. V and J are TRBV24-1 and TRBJ2-7; D is unresolved. The CDR3 loop spans 13 amino acids. Trimming pared 2 bases from V and 2 bases from J, leaving 6 bases between. The V gene's germline CDR1 is KGHDR and CDR2 SFDVKD.

The chain employs TRBV18 and TRBJ1-4; D gene ambiguous. The V and J ends lost 0 bases and 4 bases respectively, with 9 bases between them. This CDR3 comprises 15 residues. Germline V gene lookup returns CDR1 KGHSH and CDR2 LQKENI. The CDR3 bases are TGTGCCAGCTCACCACCGGGCCAGATTAATGAAAAACTGTTTTTT. Translation gives CASSPPGQINEKLFF.

The chain carries TRBV9 and TRBJ2-4; D not certain. The germline CDR1 and CDR2 sequences are SGDLS and YYNGEE. Trimming removed 0 bases at V and 15 bases at J, with 22 bases between. The CDR3 loop spans 15 amino acids. CDR3 in amino acids: CASSVGHRDFPNRYF. CDR3 DNA sequence: TGTGCCAGCAGCGTAGGCCACCGAGACTTTCCAAACCGGTACTTC.

This clone was observed a handful of times. The V and J genes are TRBV5-6 and TRBJ1-5; D gene uncertain. The V gene's germline CDR1 is SGHDT and CDR2 YYEEEE. V was pared by 0 bases and J by 6 bases, with 13 bases between. The CDR3 sequence is 15 residues long. The chain's CDR3 is CASSLGWARSQPQHF. CDR3 nucleotide sequence: TGTGCCAGCAGCTTGGGCTGGGCGCGCAGTCAGCCCCAGCATTTT.

This clone was seen only once. This chain uses TRBV2 with TRBJ2-3; TRBD2 aligns across 7 bases. Germline assignment: CDR1 SNHLY and CDR2 FYNNEI. This CDR3 comprises 12 residues. The CDR3 sequence: CVGGKATDTQYF. The DNA for the CDR3 is TGTGTCGGGGGGAAAGCGACAGATACGCAGTATTTT.

CDR3 DNA: TGCGCCAGCAGCTTAAAACCGGGACAGGGCGCTTTGACCCTCCACTTT. It specifies CASSLKPGQGALTLHF. The chain uses TRBV5-1 and TRBJ1-6; 9 positions agree with TRBD1. This CDR3 has 16 residues. V gave up 2 bases and J gave up 14 bases; unmatched junction bases: 14. From germline, CDR1 is SGHRS and CDR2 YFSETQ.

Note on this clone: Relative to the germline gene, one junction end is altered; a read error may explain this. V gene TRBV19 combines with J gene TRBJ1-5; 9 bases match TRBD1. CDR1 is LNHDA, CDR2 SQIVND, per germline (reference sequence). CDR3 length: 15 residues. The CDR3 sequence: CANSWTGDSNRPQHF. The CDR3 region has the DNA TGTGCCAATTCATGGACAGGGGATTCCAATCGGCCCCAGCATTTT.

The V and J genes are TRBV7-9 and TRBJ2-1, with TRBD2 as a possible D gene (5 bases). The CDR3 has 14 amino acids. Trimming took off 5 bases at V and 6 bases at J, with 14 bases between the two ends. The V gene's germline CDR1 is SEHNR and CDR2 FQNEAQ (reference sequence). CDR3 region: CASSPPTGSNEQFF. CDR3 coding DNA: TGTGCCAGCAGCCCCCCTACTGGGAGCAATGAGCAGTTCTTC.

This rearrangement joins TRBV30 to TRBJ2-7; TRBD2 matches 9 bases. Germline values: CDR1 GTSNPN, CDR2 SVGIG (reference sequence). V was pared by 0 bases and J by 6 bases, with 12 bases of the junction left unmatched. The CDR3 has 16 amino acids. This CDR3 is CAWSVRHASGKVEQYF. CDR3 in DNA: TGTGCCTGGAGTGTAAGACACGCTAGCGGGAAGGTCGAGCAGTACTTC.

CDR3 nucleotides: TGTGCCAGCAGTGACTCGGTGGACAGGCCCACAGATACGCAGTATTTT. Translated: CASSDSVDRPTDTQYF. This chain joins TRBV6-4 and TRBJ2-3; 7 positions agree with TRBD1. J gave up 2 bases and V 0 bases, and 5 bases lay outside the gene matches. This CDR3 contains 16 residues. CDR1 is MRHNA, CDR2 SNTAGT, per germline.

The J gene is TRBJ1-2, the V gene TRBV5-8; TRBD1 agrees at 8 bases. The germline gives CDR1 SGHTS, CDR2 YDEGEE. V lost 6 bases and J lost 2; bases outside the gene matches: 9. This CDR3 contains 15 residues. CDR3 coding DNA: TGTGCCAGCACCTCCTGGGACAGGAAGAACTATGGCTACACCTTC. Protein product: CASTSWDRKNYGYTF.

This clone has a handful of counts. The rearrangement joins TRBV5-4 to TRBJ2-2; TRBD1 matches at 8 bases. The V segment lost 4 bases and the J segment 4 bases; nucleotides outside the gene matches: 12. The germline V gene encodes CDR1 SGHNT and CDR2 YYREEE (reference sequence). CDR3 length: 17 amino acids. CDR3: CASSRGGGQVLTGELFF. The CDR3, as DNA: TGTGCCAGCAGCCGAGGTGGGGGACAGGTCCTCACCGGGGAGCTGTTTTTT.

The chain combines TRBV6-1 with TRBJ2-3; D might be TRBD2 (6 bases). Germline CDR1 and CDR2: MNHNS and SASEGT. V shed 0 bases and J shed 4 bases, with 11 bases lying between them. This CDR3 region has 15 residues. CDR3 protein: CASSEAAGTSDTQYF. The DNA for the CDR3 is TGTGCCAGCAGTGAAGCCGCGGGAACGTCAGATACGCAGTATTTT.

This chain links TRBV18 with TRBJ2-5; 7 bases line up with TRBD2. Losses at the gene ends were 3 bases for V and 4 bases for J; bases not matched to a gene: 17. CDR1 KGHSH and CDR2 LQKENI come from the germline V gene. The CDR3 is 18 amino acids. CDR3 residues: CASSPRHSLLAGVETQYF. The CDR3 nucleotides read TGTGCCAGCTCACCGCGCCACTCTCTACTTGCGGGAGTAGAGACCCAGTACTTC.

This chain links TRBV11-2 with TRBJ2-1; D remains unclear. Between the trimmed V and J ends, which lost 2 bases and 0 bases, there was a span of 14 bases. This CDR3 has 17 amino acids. CDR1 is SGHAT, CDR2 FQNNGV, per germline. CDR3 region: CASSLFGRGSSYNEQFF. The CDR3 DNA reads as TGTGCCAGCAGCTTATTTGGGCGTGGAAGCTCCTACAATGAGCAGTTCTTC.

This chain connects TRBV30 to TRBJ2-7; TRBD1 aligns across 7 bases. With 5 bases clipped from V and 4 bases from J, the junction kept 8 bases outside the gene matches. Germline V gene lookup returns CDR1 GTSNPN and CDR2 SVGIG (reference sequence). CDR3 length equals 13 residues. The CDR3 DNA reads as TGTGCCTGGGATCAGGGGGTGGGGTACGAGCAGTACTTC. Translated, it gives CAWDQGVGYEQYF.

The chain recombines TRBV7-9 with TRBJ1-2; TRBD1 might be the D (5 bases). Germline V CDR1 and CDR2: SEHNR, FQNEAQ (reference sequence). V was pared by 5 bases and J by 2 bases, with 15 bases between. The CDR3 spans 15 residues. Here the CDR3 DNA reads TGTGCCAGCAGCCCTACCGCGGGGGGGAACTATGGCTACACCTTC. Protein product: CASSPTAGGNYGYTF.

The rearrangement uses TRBV19 and TRBJ1-2; no definite D call. V lost 2 bases and J 4 bases, leaving 11 bases between the germline ends. The CDR3 has 14 residues. CDR1 and CDR2 from the germline V gene are LNHDA and SQIVND (reference sequence). This chain's CDR3 is CASSIIGEGYGYTF. The CDR3 DNA reads TGTGCCAGTAGTATAATCGGGGAAGGCTATGGCTACACCTTC.